These T cell receptor beta chains were read from a single sample in a study of cytomegalovirus exposure and HLA in healthy donors. This table comes from immunoSEQ multiplex PCR, and its TCRdb copy is limited to in-frame clones, with some not included. The repertoire includes fewer than 200,000 clones, 70% to 85% of them detected once, and approximately 3.7% sits in the top ten. Sequenced: PBMCs. The receptors come from a man aged 30-40 years in good health and CMV-seropositive. Each CDR3 is given with its conserved first and last residue. The order of the fields is D gene, clone size, CDR3 length, J gene, V gene, CDR3 DNA, CDR3 protein. D genes are given only for firm matches. Clone size is stated in some rows and not others, as once, few, many or a class when expanded.

d_gene: TRBD1; abundance: once; len: 12; j_gene: TRBJ2-1; v_gene: TRBV5-4; CDR3nt: TGTGCCAGCAGCCTCGGGACAGGTGAGCAGTTCTTC; CDR3aa: CASSLGTGEQFF
d_gene: TRBD1; abundance: -; len: 17; j_gene: TRBJ2-5; v_gene: TRBV23-1; CDR3nt: TGCGCCAGCAGTCAATCGAAGGGGGACAGGGTTATCGAGACCCAGTACTTC; CDR3aa: CASSQSKGDRVIETQYF
d_gene: TRBD1; abundance: once; len: 14; j_gene: TRBJ1-4; v_gene: TRBV2; CDR3nt: TGTGCCAGCACCGGGGGGACAGGGGTCGAAAAACTGTTTTTT; CDR3aa: CASTGGTGVEKLFF
d_gene: -; abundance: few; len: 13; j_gene: TRBJ1-6; v_gene: TRBV6-5; CDR3nt: TGTGCCAGCAGTTACTCTGCAGTCTCACCCCTCCACTTT; CDR3aa: CASSYSAVSPLHF
d_gene: -; abundance: -; len: 12; j_gene: TRBJ1-5; v_gene: TRBV30; CDR3nt: TGTGCCTGGAGTACCACGGGCAGGGGCCAGCATTTT; CDR3aa: CAWSTTGRGQHF
d_gene: TRBD1; abundance: -; len: 15; j_gene: TRBJ2-7; v_gene: TRBV5-4; CDR3nt: TGTGCCAGCAGCACCGGGACAGGGAGAATCTACGAGCAGTACTTC; CDR3aa: CASSTGTGRIYEQYF
d_gene: -; abundance: -; len: 13; j_gene: TRBJ2-5; v_gene: TRBV5-1; CDR3nt: TGCGCCAGCAGCGAAACGGACATTGGGACCCAGTACTTC; CDR3aa: CASSETDIGTQYF
d_gene: -; abundance: -; len: 12; j_gene: TRBJ2-3; v_gene: TRBV7-2; CDR3nt: TGTGCCAGCAGCTTAGCCGCAGATACGCAGTATTTT; CDR3aa: CASSLAADTQYF
d_gene: -; abundance: -; len: 15; j_gene: TRBJ1-2; v_gene: TRBV28; CDR3nt: TGTGCCAGCAGTTCCACACCAACAGGGAGCTATGGCTACACCTTC; CDR3aa: CASSSTPTGSYGYTF
d_gene: -; abundance: -; len: 14; j_gene: TRBJ1-3; v_gene: TRBV7-9; CDR3nt: TGTGCCAGCAGCCAACAGGGTCCAGGAAACACCATATATTTT; CDR3aa: CASSQQGPGNTIYF
d_gene: -; abundance: -; len: 15; j_gene: TRBJ1-6; v_gene: TRBV7-9; CDR3nt: TGTGCCAGCAGCCAGGAACCTCCTGGGAATTCACCCCTCCACTTT; CDR3aa: CASSQEPPGNSPLHF
d_gene: -; abundance: -; len: 15; j_gene: TRBJ1-3; v_gene: TRBV6-1; CDR3nt: TGTGCCAGCAGTGAAACGGAGGGATCTGGAAACACCATATATTTT; CDR3aa: CASSETEGSGNTIYF
d_gene: TRBD2; abundance: -; len: 15; j_gene: TRBJ2-5; v_gene: TRBV5-8; CDR3nt: TGTGCCAGCAGCAACGGTTCGGGAGGGACAGAGACCCAGTACTTC; CDR3aa: CASSNGSGGTETQYF
d_gene: TRBD1; abundance: -; len: 12; j_gene: TRBJ1-4; v_gene: TRBV14; CDR3nt: TGTGCCAGCGGGACAGGGAATGAAAAACTGTTTTTT; CDR3aa: CASGTGNEKLFF
d_gene: TRBD1; abundance: -; len: 12; j_gene: TRBJ2-1; v_gene: TRBV2; CDR3nt: TGTGCCAGCAGGCGGACAGGGGCCGAGCAGTTCTTC; CDR3aa: CASRRTGAEQFF
d_gene: -; abundance: -; len: 15; j_gene: TRBJ2-4; v_gene: TRBV7-9; CDR3nt: TGTGCCAGCAGCTTAGACGGGGCGGGGAAAAACATTCAGTACTTC; CDR3aa: CASSLDGAGKNIQYF
d_gene: TRBD1; abundance: -; len: 16; j_gene: TRBJ2-3; v_gene: TRBV27; CDR3nt: TGTGCCAGCAGTTCTCGGACAGGGGGCAGGGCTGATACGCAGTATTTT; CDR3aa: CASSSRTGGRADTQYF
d_gene: TRBD2; abundance: -; len: 14; j_gene: TRBJ2-3; v_gene: TRBV7-3; CDR3nt: TGTGCCAGCAGCCCGCGGGGGGGCATAGATACGCAGTATTTT; CDR3aa: CASSPRGGIDTQYF
d_gene: -; abundance: -; len: 13; j_gene: TRBJ1-6; v_gene: TRBV27; CDR3nt: TGTGCCAGCAGTTTACGGGAAGGTTCACCCCTCCACTTT; CDR3aa: CASSLREGSPLHF
d_gene: TRBD2; abundance: -; len: 17; j_gene: TRBJ2-1; v_gene: TRBV10-3; CDR3nt: TGTGCCATCAGTGAGTCTAATAGCGGGGGGGCCAGGAATGAGCAGTTCTTC; CDR3aa: CAISESNSGGARNEQFF
d_gene: TRBD2; abundance: -; len: 15; j_gene: TRBJ2-1; v_gene: TRBV19; CDR3nt: TGTGCCAGTACCCCCCGCGGGGGGACTTACAATGAGCAGTTCTTC; CDR3aa: CASTPRGGTYNEQFF
d_gene: TRBD1; abundance: -; len: 17; j_gene: TRBJ2-1; v_gene: TRBV10-3; CDR3nt: TGTGCCATCAGTCAACCAGGGGGATCCCACTCCTACAATGAGCAGTTCTTC; CDR3aa: CAISQPGGSHSYNEQFF
d_gene: TRBD2; abundance: -; len: 16; j_gene: TRBJ2-1; v_gene: TRBV9; CDR3nt: TGTGCCAGCAGCGTTTTCTCTAGCGGGGTTGGTGGTGAGCAGTTCTTC; CDR3aa: CASSVFSSGVGGEQFF
d_gene: TRBD2; abundance: -; len: 17; j_gene: TRBJ2-1; v_gene: TRBV10-3; CDR3nt: TGTGCCATCAGTGAGTCAAACGTAGCGGGGAGACTTCTTGAGCAGTTCTTC; CDR3aa: CAISESNVAGRLLEQFF
d_gene: TRBD1; abundance: -; len: 15; j_gene: TRBJ2-7; v_gene: TRBV5-4; CDR3nt: TGTGCCAGCAGCTTGGAGGACAGGGGGCGCCACGAGCAGTACTTC; CDR3aa: CASSLEDRGRHEQYF
d_gene: -; abundance: -; len: 18; j_gene: TRBJ1-1; v_gene: TRBV11-3; CDR3nt: TGTGCCAGCAGCCCGAAGATTCGACGGGGAGCAATGAACACTGAAGCTTTCTTT; CDR3aa: CASSPKIRRGAMNTEAFF
d_gene: -; abundance: -; len: 16; j_gene: TRBJ1-2; v_gene: TRBV27; CDR3nt: TGTGCCAGCAGTTTAGGCCAGGGGCAGGGGTTTCGTGGCTACACCTTC; CDR3aa: CASSLGQGQGFRGYTF
d_gene: -; abundance: -; len: 15; j_gene: TRBJ2-7; v_gene: TRBV5-6; CDR3nt: TGTGCCAGCAGCCCCCGGGACGGGAGCTCCTACGAGCAGTACTTC; CDR3aa: CASSPRDGSSYEQYF
d_gene: -; abundance: -; len: 13; j_gene: TRBJ2-7; v_gene: TRBV7-7; CDR3nt: TGTGCCAGCAGCTTAGACAGGGATGGCGAGCAGTACTTC; CDR3aa: CASSLDRDGEQYF
d_gene: -; abundance: once; len: 14; j_gene: TRBJ1-1; v_gene: TRBV6-1; CDR3nt: TGTGCCGGCCAAGATTCCGGCGGGAACACTGAAGCTTTCTTT; CDR3aa: CAGQDSGGNTEAFF
d_gene: TRBD1; abundance: -; len: 15; j_gene: TRBJ1-1; v_gene: TRBV5-1; CDR3nt: TGCGCCAGCAGCGATCCGGGACAGGGTAACACTGAAGCTTTCTTT; CDR3aa: CASSDPGQGNTEAFF
d_gene: TRBD1; abundance: few; len: 14; j_gene: TRBJ2-7; v_gene: TRBV27; CDR3nt: TGTGCCAGCACCCCAGGGGGCCGGTTCTCCGAGCAGTACTTC; CDR3aa: CASTPGGRFSEQYF
d_gene: -; abundance: -; len: 14; j_gene: TRBJ2-1; v_gene: TRBV4-3; CDR3nt: TGCGCCAGCAGCATAGACTCCCTAGGCAATGAGCAGTTCTTC; CDR3aa: CASSIDSLGNEQFF
d_gene: -; abundance: few; len: 15; j_gene: TRBJ1-1; v_gene: TRBV7-9; CDR3nt: TGTGCCAGCAGCTTAGGGGGGGTGGGGGTCACTGAAGCTTTCTTT; CDR3aa: CASSLGGVGVTEAFF
d_gene: TRBD1; abundance: few; len: 13; j_gene: TRBJ1-5; v_gene: TRBV18; CDR3nt: TGTGCCAGTAGGGGACAGTTAAATCAGCCCCAGCATTTT; CDR3aa: CASRGQLNQPQHF
d_gene: -; abundance: -; len: 12; j_gene: TRBJ1-2; v_gene: TRBV2; CDR3nt: TGTGCCAGCAGTGAAGGGGGGGGGCGGTACACCTTC; CDR3aa: CASSEGGGRYTF
d_gene: -; abundance: -; len: 14; j_gene: TRBJ2-6; v_gene: TRBV19; CDR3nt: TGTGCCACCCAGGAAGGGGTGGGGGCCAACGTCCTGACTTTC; CDR3aa: CATQEGVGANVLTF
d_gene: TRBD2; abundance: few; len: 15; j_gene: TRBJ2-3; v_gene: TRBV7-2; CDR3nt: TGTGCCAGCAGCCTAACTAGCGGGGGGACAGATACGCAGTATTTT; CDR3aa: CASSLTSGGTDTQYF
d_gene: -; abundance: -; len: 13; j_gene: TRBJ2-2; v_gene: TRBV28; CDR3nt: TGTGCCAGCAGTTTCCGGAACACCGGGGAGCTGTTTTTT; CDR3aa: CASSFRNTGELFF
d_gene: -; abundance: -; len: 16; j_gene: TRBJ1-3; v_gene: TRBV28; CDR3nt: TGTGCCAGCTTAAGACCTGGACAGAACTCTGGAAACACCATATATTTT; CDR3aa: CASLRPGQNSGNTIYF
d_gene: -; abundance: -; len: 14; j_gene: TRBJ2-5; v_gene: TRBV7-9; CDR3nt: TGTGCCAGCAGCGCGACTGGGTTCGAAGAGACCCAGTACTTC; CDR3aa: CASSATGFEETQYF
d_gene: TRBD1; abundance: -; len: 15; j_gene: TRBJ1-2; v_gene: TRBV12-5; CDR3nt: TGTGCTAGTGGTTTGGAGGGGGACAGGGTAGGCGGCTACACCTTC; CDR3aa: CASGLEGDRVGGYTF
d_gene: -; abundance: -; len: 15; j_gene: TRBJ1-6; v_gene: TRBV7-6; CDR3nt: TGTGCCAGCAGCTTTTGGGGCCAGGGGAATTCACCCCTCCACTTT; CDR3aa: CASSFWGQGNSPLHF
d_gene: -; abundance: -; len: 14; j_gene: TRBJ2-7; v_gene: TRBV5-4; CDR3nt: TGTGCCAGCAGCTTTAGGGGGAGCTCCTACGAGCAGTACTTC; CDR3aa: CASSFRGSSYEQYF
d_gene: TRBD1; abundance: -; len: 15; j_gene: TRBJ2-7; v_gene: TRBV18; CDR3nt: TGTGCCAGCTCACCCGAGGTGGGACAGGGGGCCGAGCAGTACTTC; CDR3aa: CASSPEVGQGAEQYF
d_gene: TRBD2; abundance: -; len: 16; j_gene: TRBJ2-7; v_gene: TRBV16; CDR3nt: TGTGCCAGCAGACCCTCGGGTCTAGCGGGTTACTCCGAGCAGTACTTC; CDR3aa: CASRPSGLAGYSEQYF
d_gene: -; abundance: -; len: 16; j_gene: TRBJ2-3; v_gene: TRBV5-4; CDR3nt: TGTGCCAGCAGCTTGCGTGGTAGGGGTCTCACAGATACGCAGTATTTT; CDR3aa: CASSLRGRGLTDTQYF
d_gene: TRBD2; abundance: -; len: 15; j_gene: TRBJ2-3; v_gene: TRBV7-2; CDR3nt: TGTGCCAGCAGCAGGAGCGGGGGGGCGGGAGATACGCAGTATTTT; CDR3aa: CASSRSGGAGDTQYF
d_gene: -; abundance: few; len: 16; j_gene: TRBJ2-7; v_gene: TRBV7-9; CDR3nt: TGTGCCAGCAGCCGACCGTCGGGGAGGCCTAACCGCGAGCAGTACTTC; CDR3aa: CASSRPSGRPNREQYF
d_gene: TRBD1; abundance: -; len: 14; j_gene: TRBJ2-7; v_gene: TRBV7-2; CDR3nt: TGTGCCAGCAGCATACAGGGGGAACACTACGAGCAGTACTTC; CDR3aa: CASSIQGEHYEQYF